A single sample is the source of the 32 T cell receptor beta chains below, sequenced in a study of cytomegalovirus exposure and HLA in healthy donors. This PCR relied on a set of 60 Vbeta primers and 13 Jbeta primers. Only in-frame clones appear in the TCRdb table, and some are missing; sequencing was by immunoSEQ multiplex PCR. The sample contains about 180,000 clones, around 77% of which appear only once. The sample consisted of PBMCs. Receptors were obtained from a man between 60 and 70 years old in good health and CMV-seronegative.

The rearrangement links TRBV10-3 to TRBJ1-1, with TRBD1 as a possible D gene (6 bases). Germline CDR1 is ENHRY and CDR2 is SYGVKD. The V gene lost 3 bases and the J gene lost 4 bases, with 15 bases spanning the gap. There are 15 residues in the CDR3. Written as DNA, the CDR3 is TGTGCCATCAGTGACACAGGGTTGGGTAGCACTGAAGCTTTCTTT. It encodes CAISDTGLGSTEAFF.

V is TRBV6-1 and J is TRBJ1-1; D is uncertain. The CDR3 covers 14 residues. CDR1 is MNHNS, CDR2 SASEGT, per germline. V was trimmed by 0 bases and J by 1 base, leaving 6 bases between them. CDR3 nucleotide sequence: TGTGCCAGCAGTGAAGCAGGGAGGAACACTGAAGCTTTCTTT. This translates into CASSEAGRNTEAFF.

The CDR3 DNA sequence: TGTGCCTGGAGTGTGGGGCAGGGGTACGAGCAGTACTTC. Amino acid sequence: CAWSVGQGYEQYF. V gene TRBV30 combines with J gene TRBJ2-7, with D possibly matching TRBD1 (6 bases). The CDR3 runs 13 residues. The V end was cut by 0 bases, the J end by 4 bases, with 10 bases between. From germline, CDR1 is GTSNPN and CDR2 SVGIG (reference sequence).

The chain couples TRBV28 to TRBJ2-7, with D possibly TRBD2 on 5 matching bases. Trimming pared 4 bases from V and 3 bases from J, leaving 16 bases between. CDR3 size: 15 residues. CDR1 and CDR2 from the germline V gene are MDHEN and SYDVKM. This CDR3 is CASSSPGIIRYEQYF. The CDR3 nucleotides are TGTGCCAGCAGTTCCCCCGGGATCATACGCTACGAGCAGTACTTC.

V usage is TRBV21-1 and J usage is TRBJ1-2; TRBD1 is the table's D call, not checked against the DNA. TRBV21-1 is an annotated pseudogene. There are 15 residues in the CDR3. CDR3 loop: CASSRDYRDRDGYTF. The DNA of the CDR3 is TGTGCCAGCAGCAGAGATTACCGGGACAGGGATGGCTACACCTTC.

This clone was picked up a small number of times. DNA of the CDR3: TGTGCCATCAGTATAAGACAGATGGACAATGAGCAGTTCTTC. The encoded protein is CAISIRQMDNEQFF. The chain combines TRBV10-3 with TRBJ2-1, with a weak D call TRBD1 (5 bases). Between the trimmed V and J ends, which lost 5 bases and 5 bases, there was a span of 13 bases. CDR1 is ENHRY, CDR2 SYGVKD, per germline. This CDR3 is built from 14 residues.

This chain joins TRBV28 and TRBJ1-1; 8 positions agree with TRBD1. Germline-derived CDR1 and CDR2 are MDHEN and SYDVKM. The CDR3 contains 14 residues. With V trimmed by 2 bases and J by 11 bases, 10 bases remained unmatched. The CDR3 nucleotides are TGTGCCAGCAGTTTACGCCCGCTGACAGGGGATGCTTTCTTT. Translating gives CASSLRPLTGDAFF.

V and J are TRBV7-3 and TRBJ2-7; possibly TRBD2 for D (6 bases). The CDR3 is made up of 14 amino acids. Trimming took 2 bases from V and 0 from J, leaving 8 bases between them. Germline V lookup: CDR1 SGHTA, CDR2 FQGTGA. As DNA, the CDR3 is TGTGCCAGCAGCTTAGGCGGGGCCTCCTACGAGCAGTACTTC. Amino acids: CASSLGGASYEQYF.

J is TRBJ2-1 and V is TRBV5-1; D is unresolved. Trimming took 0 bases from V and 0 from J, leaving 10 bases between them. The CDR3 has 16 residues. The germline gives CDR1 SGHRS, CDR2 YFSETQ. The CDR3 coding sequence is TGCGCCAGCAGCTTGGCCGCGAGGAGCTCCTACAATGAGCAGTTCTTC. Translated, it gives CASSLAARSSYNEQFF.

This clone appeared a single time. CDR3 DNA sequence: TGTGCCAGCAGCTTGCAGGATGACACTGAAGCTTTCTTT. Encoded protein: CASSLQDDTEAFF. The V and J genes are TRBV7-8 and TRBJ1-1; D is undetermined. The CDR3 has 13 residues. In germline, CDR1 is SGHVS, CDR2 FQNEAQ. V was cut by 3 bases and J by 3 bases, with 8 bases left in between.

This clone was found a few times. This sequence joins TRBV29-1 and TRBJ2-3; D is unclear. CDR1 is SQVTM and CDR2 is ANQGSEA in the germline V gene. The V and J ends lost 4 bases and 6 bases respectively, with 11 bases between them. The CDR3 spans 12 residues. This chain's CDR3 is CSVVPLQDTQYF. The CDR3 DNA follows: TGCAGCGTTGTGCCCCTACAGGATACGCAGTATTTT.

CDR3 sequence reads: CASSATSGGYTDTQYF. The CDR3 bases are TGTGCCAGCAGTGCCACTAGCGGGGGGTACACAGATACGCAGTATTTT. The rearrangement joins TRBV6-1 to TRBJ2-3; 12 nucleotides line up with TRBD2. This CDR3 region has 16 residues. The germline gives CDR1 MNHNS, CDR2 SASEGT. V shed 4 bases, J shed 2 bases, and the junction held 4 bases outside the gene matches.

V usage is TRBV15 and J usage is TRBJ2-2, with a tentative D call TRBD2 (5 bases). Germline-derived CDR1 and CDR2 are LNHNV and YYDKDF (reference sequence). Trimming shortened V by 2 bases and J by 5 bases, and 9 bases separated the two germline ends. The CDR3 has 14 amino acids. CDR3 sequence reads: CATSRKAETGELFF. CDR3 nucleotide sequence: TGTGCCACCAGCAGAAAAGCGGAGACCGGGGAGCTGTTTTTT.

The rearrangement links TRBV30 to TRBJ1-1; D possibly corresponds to TRBD1 (5 bases). Trimming shortened V by 3 bases and J by 3 bases, and 11 bases separated the two germline ends. The length of the CDR3 is 13 residues. The germline CDR1 and CDR2 sequences are GTSNPN and SVGIG (reference sequence). CDR3 sequence (DNA): TGTGCCTGGAGCGCGGGACGGGACACTGAAGCTTTCTTT. Translation gives CAWSAGRDTEAFF.

CDR3: CASKNTGGRETQYF. In DNA form, the CDR3 reads TGTGCCAGCAAGAATACAGGGGGCCGGGAGACCCAGTACTTC. The rearrangement links TRBV6-1 to TRBJ2-5; 9 nucleotides match TRBD1. V was clipped by 7 bases and J by 5 bases; unmatched bases: 8. The CDR3 contains 14 residues. CDR1 and CDR2 from the germline V gene are MNHNS and SASEGT.

V and J are TRBV29-1 and TRBJ2-5, with TRBD1 matching 7 bases. After removal of 1 base from V and 9 bases from J, the junction contained 8 bases not matched to a gene. CDR1 and CDR2 (germline): SQVTM, ANQGSEA. This CDR3 has 13 amino acids. The CDR3 region has the DNA TGCAGCGTTGAAGGGACAGGCCAAGGGGCCCAGTACTTC. This translates into CSVEGTGQGAQYF.

The rearrangement uses TRBV21-1 and TRBJ2-7; TRBD2 was called by the table and not checked on the DNA. TRBV21-1 counts as a pseudogene. This CDR3 is 13 amino acids long. The CDR3 DNA reads as TGTGCCAGCAGCCTCGGGGGCTCCTACGAGCAGTACTTC. This sequence encodes CASSLGGSYEQYF.

The chain is built from TRBV2 and TRBJ1-2, with a tentative D call TRBD1 (5 bases). CDR3 length: 14 residues. V lost 3 bases to trimming and J lost 1 base, with 9 bases between them. CDR1 is SNHLY, CDR2 FYNNEI, per germline. This chain's CDR3 is CASSDRDFNYGYTF. CDR3 in DNA: TGTGCCAGCAGTGACAGGGACTTTAACTATGGCTACACCTTC.

V gene TRBV19 combines with J gene TRBJ2-1, with unresolved D. Germline V gene lookup returns CDR1 LNHDA and CDR2 SQIVND (reference sequence). This CDR3 has 15 residues. The ends were cut back, 3 bases at V and 5 bases at J, with 14 bases in the middle. This CDR3 is CASSIDRSKHNEQFF. For the CDR3, the DNA is TGTGCCAGTAGTATCGACCGGAGCAAACACAATGAGCAGTTCTTC.

The CDR3, as DNA: TGTGCCAGCAGCGAAGGGGCGGTTAGGCAGTTCTTC. This encodes CASSEGAVRQFF. The rearrangement uses TRBV7-2 and TRBJ2-1; tentative D call: TRBD1 (5 bases). Germline CDR1 is SGHTA and CDR2 is FQGNSA. This CDR3 has 12 amino acids. The germline V and J ends were trimmed by 5 bases and 12 bases, with 14 bases remaining between them. The variable domain in full, completed from reference TRBV7-2 and TRBJ2-1, reads GAGVSQSPSNKVTEKGKDVELRCDPISGHTALYWYRQSLGQGLEFLIYFQGNSAPDKSGLPSDRFSAERTGGSVSTLTIQRTQQEDSAVYLCASSEGAVRQFFGPGTRLTVL.

This clone has a handful of counts. This chain uses TRBV2 with TRBJ1-5, with 11 bases fitting TRBD1. Germline lookup yields CDR1 SNHLY and CDR2 FYNNEI. This CDR3 spans 15 amino acids. The trim removed 4 bases at V and 6 bases at J, leaving 5 bases unmatched. CDR3 nucleotides: TGTGCCAGCAGTGTCGGGACAGGGGGTCGTCAGCCCCAGCATTTT. Amino acids: CASSVGTGGRQPQHF.

The chain has TRBV4-3 and TRBJ1-1, with D perhaps matching TRBD1 (6 bases). Per germline, CDR1 LGHNA and CDR2 YSLEER. With 3 bases removed from V and 4 bases from J, the gap between germline ends came to 12 bases. The CDR3 has 14 amino acids. The CDR3 DNA is TGCGCCAGCAGCCAGAGGGGGGGGGCCACTGAAGCTTTCTTT. Translating gives CASSQRGGATEAFF.

The chain recombines TRBV13 with TRBJ2-7, with 7 positions matching TRBD1. V dropped 5 bases and J dropped 1; count of bases not matched to a gene: 11. Germline V gene sequence: CDR1 PRHDT, CDR2 FYEKMQ (reference sequence). The CDR3 has 16 amino acids. The CDR3 DNA follows: TGTGCCAGCAGCCAGCTTGTACAGGGGAGATCCTACGAGCAGTACTTC. This translates into CASSQLVQGRSYEQYF. The full variable domain, completed using reference TRBV13 and TRBJ2-7, is AAGVIQSPRHLIKEKRETATLKCYPIPRHDTVYWYQQGPGQDPQFLISFYEKMQSDKGSIPDRFSAQQFSDYHSELNMSSLELGDSALYFCASSQLVQGRSYEQYFGPGTRLTVT.

The chain employs TRBV6-5 and TRBJ2-3; 12 bases align to TRBD2. V lost 6 bases to trimming and J lost 8 bases; unmatched junction nucleotides: 6. The germline V gene encodes CDR1 MNHEY and CDR2 SVGAGI. The CDR3 is made up of 14 amino acids. In DNA form, the CDR3 reads TGTGCCAGCAGCTGGACTAGCGGGACTGGTACGCAGTATTTT. Its translation: CASSWTSGTGTQYF.

Only a few counts were recorded for this clone. The DNA of the CDR3 is TGTGCCATCAGTGAAACAGGGGTCTATAATTCACCCCTCCACTTT. Translation: CAISETGVYNSPLHF. The genes are TRBV10-3 and TRBJ1-6, with 7 bases matching TRBD1. CDR3 length equals 15 residues. J was trimmed by 3 bases and V by 3 bases; bases with no gene match: 2. Germline V gene lookup returns CDR1 ENHRY and CDR2 SYGVKD.

This clone was found once. The CDR3 protein is CASRGTGGGSGNTIYF. CDR3 nucleotides: TGTGCCAGCAGGGGCACAGGGGGCGGCTCTGGAAACACCATATATTTT. The gene calls are TRBV28 and TRBJ1-3; 9 bases are a match to TRBD1. The germline gives CDR1 MDHEN, CDR2 SYDVKM. Trimming cost V 6 bases and J 0 bases; bases outside gene matches: 6. The CDR3 consists of 16 residues. Variable domain in full (rest from reference TRBV28 and TRBJ1-3): DVKVTQSSRYLVKRTGEKVFLECVQDMDHENMFWYRQDPGLGLRLIYFSYDVKMKEKGDIPEGYSVSREKKERFSLILESASTNQTSMYLCASRGTGGGSGNTIYFGEGSWLTVV.

This clone appeared a single time. The rearrangement joins TRBV1 to TRBJ2-7; the D segment call TRBD2 is taken from the table without a DNA check. TRBV1 represents a pseudogene. This CDR3 region has 15 residues. Here the CDR3 reads CTSSQELESSYEQYF. The CDR3, as DNA: TGCACCAGCAGCCAAGAGCTGGAGAGCTCCTACGAGCAGTACTTC.

For this clone: At one end, the junction sequence differs from germline, possibly due to a read error. The J gene is TRBJ1-2, the V gene TRBV7-9; no firm D call. Germline values: CDR1 SEHNR, CDR2 FQNEAQ (reference sequence). The CDR3 loop spans 14 amino acids. CDR3: CASSLSAVNYGYPF. CDR3 DNA: TGTGCCAGCAGCTTAAGTGCAGTTAACTATGGCTACCCCTTC.

This clone was found once. The J gene is TRBJ2-7, the V gene TRBV19; 8 bases are shared with TRBD2. Germline V gene sequence: CDR1 LNHDA, CDR2 SQIVND (reference sequence). This CDR3 contains 15 residues. V lost 9 bases, J lost 2 bases, and 12 bases stayed unmatched. CDR3 DNA sequence: TGTGCCAGCACAACCTCTGCGGGGGGCACCTACGAGCAGTACTTC. Translation: CASTTSAGGTYEQYF.

This clone occurred a few times. The chain recombines TRBV4-1 with TRBJ1-1, with 8 bases identical to TRBD1. The ends lost 0 bases at V and 4 bases at J; junction bases unmatched: 4. Germline assignment: CDR1 MGHRA and CDR2 YSYEKL. The CDR3 spans 15 residues. The CDR3 DNA reads as TGCGCCAGCAGCCAAGATTGGACAGGGTCCACTGAAGCTTTCTTT. As protein: CASSQDWTGSTEAFF.

This chain connects TRBV5-5 to TRBJ1-5; no clear D gene. Trimming pared 4 bases from V and 0 bases from J, leaving 8 bases between. Germline V lookup: CDR1 SGHKS, CDR2 YYEKEE (reference sequence). This CDR3 region has 14 residues. The CDR3, as DNA: TGTGCCAGCAGCCAGACTGTTAGCAATCAGCCCCAGCATTTT. Amino acid sequence: CASSQTVSNQPQHF.

The chain is built from TRBV11-3 and TRBJ2-3, with 16 positions matching TRBD2. J gave up 5 bases and V 5 bases, and 7 bases lay outside the gene matches. The CDR3 spans 17 residues. Germline CDR1 reads SGHNT; CDR2 reads YENEEA. The CDR3 sequence is CASSLGLAGGPIDTQYF. The CDR3 coding sequence is TGTGCCAGCAGCCTGGGACTAGCGGGAGGGCCGATAGATACGCAGTATTTT.